These 22 T cell receptor beta chains were all obtained from the same sample, sequenced in a study of T cell changes during pregnancy in multiple sclerosis. Assay: immunoSEQ multiplex PCR; the TCRdb copy retains only in-frame clones and omits some. The sample carries tens of thousands of clones, about 91% recorded once. Specimen: CD4+ T cells from peripheral blood mononuclear cells, collected in the second trimester of pregnancy. The receptors derive from a female donor with multiple sclerosis, enrolled in a pregnancy study.

The rearrangement links TRBV30 to TRBJ1-2; no clear D. This CDR3 contains 10 residues. The V and J ends lost 1 base and 7 bases respectively, with 4 bases between them. The germline gives CDR1 GTSNPN, CDR2 SVGIG (reference sequence). The CDR3 DNA reads as TGTGCCTGGAGTGGGGCTGGCTACACCTTC. Protein: CAWSGAGYTF.

The J gene is TRBJ2-4, the V gene TRBV19; 10 nucleotides line up with TRBD1. This CDR3 comprises 13 residues. V was clipped by 5 bases and J by 7 bases; unmatched bases: 2. Looked up from germline, CDR1 is LNHDA and CDR2 is SQIVND (reference sequence). The chain's CDR3 is CASSQDRGNIQYF. CDR3 in DNA: TGTGCCAGTAGTCAGGACAGGGGGAACATTCAGTACTTC.

The chain recombines TRBV29-1 with TRBJ2-3; maybe TRBD2 (5 bases). The ends were cut back, 3 bases at V and 3 bases at J, with 10 bases in the middle. Germline CDR1 reads SQVTM; CDR2 reads ANQGSEA. The CDR3 loop spans 13 amino acids. In DNA, the CDR3 is TGCAGCGTTGACTCGGGGAAAACAGATACGCAGTATTTT. Protein: CSVDSGKTDTQYF.

This clone was recorded once. V and J are TRBV5-1 and TRBJ2-7; 9 bases agree with TRBD2. V trimming: 3 bases; J trimming: 0 bases; junction bases outside the gene matches: 13. The CDR3 extends over 18 amino acids. In germline, CDR1 is SGHRS, CDR2 YFSETQ. The CDR3 protein is CASSSFGLAGSNSYEQYF. The CDR3 nucleotides read TGCGCCAGCAGCTCCTTCGGTCTAGCGGGAAGTAACTCCTACGAGCAGTACTTC.

The gene calls are TRBV7-2 and TRBJ2-2; D remains unclear. Germline V gives CDR1 SGHTA, CDR2 FQGNSA. V was shortened by 1 base and J by 2 bases, with 14 bases between the two germline ends. The CDR3 is 17 amino acids. Here the CDR3 reads CASSLGLRYSNTGELFF. The DNA for the CDR3 is TGTGCCAGCAGCTTAGGTTTGCGCTACTCTAACACCGGGGAGCTGTTTTTT. The whole variable domain, remainder taken from reference TRBV7-2 and TRBJ2-2, is GAGVSQSPSNKVTEKGKDVELRCDPISGHTALYWYRQSLGQGLEFLIYFQGNSAPDKSGLPSDRFSAERTGGSVSTLTIQRTQQEDSAVYLCASSLGLRYSNTGELFFGEGSRLTVL.

The chain has TRBV4-2 and TRBJ2-7; the D gene is possibly TRBD1 (6 bases). Germline V gene data show CDR1 as LGHNA and CDR2 as YNFKEQ. Trimming cost V 0 bases and J 0 bases, with 12 bases left between them. There are 16 residues in the CDR3. The CDR3, as DNA: TGTGCCAGCAGCCAAGAGGTCAGGGGCCTCTCCTACGAGCAGTACTTC. Translating it yields CASSQEVRGLSYEQYF.

V is TRBV6-5 and J is TRBJ1-5; D might be TRBD1 (6 bases). Germline CDR1 reads MNHEY; CDR2 reads SVGAGI. This CDR3 is built from 14 residues. V dropped 5 bases and J dropped 4 bases, with 12 bases sitting between them. In DNA, the CDR3 is TGTGCCAGCAGTCGACAGGCCTTTAATCAGCCCCAGCATTTT. Its translation is CASSRQAFNQPQHF.

For this clone: Other DNA sequences in this sample translate to the same CDR3. The V and J genes are TRBV9 and TRBJ2-1; TRBD2 aligns across 8 bases. The CDR3 totals 15 residues. Germline CDR1 and CDR2: SGDLS and YYNGEE. The junction had 3 bases not matched to a gene; V was cut back by 0 bases and J by 4 bases. This chain's CDR3 is CASSVVAGGYNEQFF. Here the CDR3 DNA reads TGTGCCAGCAGCGTAGTTGCGGGGGGATACAATGAGCAGTTCTTC.

This clone was seen a single time. The chain has TRBV6-6 and TRBJ2-7; 10 nucleotides line up with TRBD2. This CDR3 comprises 15 residues. Trimming cost V 5 bases and J 5 bases; bases outside gene matches: 9. The germline CDR1 and CDR2 sequences are MNHNY and SVGAGI (reference sequence). The CDR3 sequence: CASSAPLAGEHEQYF. As DNA, the CDR3 is TGTGCCAGCAGTGCACCTCTAGCGGGAGAGCACGAGCAGTACTTC.

This clone was recorded a few times. The V call is TRBV29-1, the J call TRBJ1-1, with D unresolved. Trimming pared 4 bases from V and 1 base from J, leaving 7 bases between. The CDR3 contains 12 residues. Per the germline V gene, CDR1 is SQVTM and CDR2 is ANQGSEA. The CDR3 coding sequence is TGCAGCGTTGTAGGGAGGAACACTGAAGCTTTCTTT. This translates into CSVVGRNTEAFF.

This chain connects TRBV21-1 to TRBJ2-7; the table's D call, TRBD1, was not checked against the DNA. TRBV21-1 counts as a pseudogene. The CDR3 consists of 17 residues. The CDR3 region has the DNA TGTGCCAGCAGCAGACGACGGAGGAGGGGGCAGCCGCGGGAGCAGTACTTC. Translation gives CASSRRRRRGQPREQYF.

The chain has TRBV25-1 and TRBJ1-4, with TRBD1 as a possible D gene (6 bases). The CDR3 consists of 17 residues. Germline V lookup: CDR1 MGHDK, CDR2 SYGVNS. V gave up 1 base and J gave up 8 bases, with 20 bases separating them. CDR3 nucleotide sequence: TGTGCCAGCAGTGAATCCCCTGACAGGACTGTATGGGAAAAACTGTTTTTT. Its translation: CASSESPDRTVWEKLFF. The entire variable domain, with the rest obtained from reference TRBV25-1 and TRBJ1-4, is as follows: EADIYQTPRYLVIGTGKKITLECSQTMGHDKMYWYQQDPGMELHLIHYSYGVNSTEKGDLSSESTVSRIRTEHFPLTLESARPSHTSQYLCASSESPDRTVWEKLFFGSGTQLSVL.

The genes are TRBV25-1 and TRBJ1-4; D unclear. This CDR3 contains 11 residues. The V gene lost 6 bases and the J gene lost 8 bases, with 7 bases spanning the gap. Germline lookup yields CDR1 MGHDK and CDR2 SYGVNS. The CDR3 here is CASREWEKLFF. CDR3 bases: TGTGCCAGCAGAGAGTGGGAAAAACTGTTTTTT.

This rearrangement joins TRBV7-9 to TRBJ1-1, with TRBD1 identical over 7 bases. The ends lost 2 bases at V and 4 bases at J; junction bases unmatched: 4. The CDR3 spans 14 residues. Germline V CDR1 and CDR2: SEHNR, FQNEAQ (reference sequence). The CDR3 loop is CASSLQGVRTEAFF. CDR3 coding DNA: TGTGCCAGCAGCTTACAGGGGGTGCGCACTGAAGCTTTCTTT.

The CDR3 loop reads CASSLLAGGSEQFF. As DNA, the CDR3 is TGCGCCAGCAGCTTGCTAGCGGGGGGAAGTGAGCAGTTCTTC. This rearrangement joins TRBV5-1 to TRBJ2-1, with 11 nucleotides matching TRBD2. The V gene's germline CDR1 is SGHRS and CDR2 YFSETQ. This CDR3 is built from 14 residues. After removal of 1 base from V and 9 bases from J, the junction contained 3 bases not matched to a gene.

In this sample, this clone turned up once. The chain has TRBV6-5 and TRBJ2-3; the D gene is possibly TRBD2 (6 bases). The CDR3 sequence is 15 residues long. CDR1 MNHEY and CDR2 SVGAGI come from the germline V gene. V was pared by 6 bases and J by 0 bases, with 13 bases between. The CDR3 DNA reads TGTGCCAGCAGCCTCGCGGGGTCTAGCACAGATACGCAGTATTTT. Its translation is CASSLAGSSTDTQYF.

As concerns this clone: A read error may produce the germline difference seen at one junction end. CDR3 bases: TGTGCCACCAGCGGAGACAGGTCCTACAATGAGCAGTTCTTC. This translates into CATSGDRSYNEQFF. This chain uses TRBV15 with TRBJ2-1; D may be TRBD1 (6 bases). CDR3 length: 14 residues. The germline gives CDR1 LNHNV, CDR2 YYDKDF (reference sequence). Drawing the rest from reference TRBV15 and TRBJ2-1, the complete variable domain is DAMVIQNPRYQVTQFGKPVTLSCSQTLNHNVMYWYQQKSSQAPKLLFHYYDKDFNNEADTPDNFQSRRPNTSFCFLDIRSPGLGDTAMYLCATSGDRSYNEQFFGPGTRLTVL.

The DNA for the CDR3 is TGTGCCAGCAGCCCCGGGACTGAGGGTGAGCAGTACTTC. Its translation is CASSPGTEGEQYF. The V gene is TRBV7-2, the J gene TRBJ2-7; possible D gene TRBD2, 6 bases. V shed 5 bases and J shed 7 bases, with 15 bases lying between them. This CDR3 region has 13 residues. The germline V gene has CDR1 SGHTA and CDR2 FQGNSA. The full variable domain, completed using reference TRBV7-2 and TRBJ2-7, is GAGVSQSPSNKVTEKGKDVELRCDPISGHTALYWYRQSLGQGLEFLIYFQGNSAPDKSGLPSDRFSAERTGGSVSTLTIQRTQQEDSAVYLCASSPGTEGEQYFGPGTRLTVT.

This chain uses TRBV9 with TRBJ1-1, with TRBD1 identical over 7 bases. The germline gives CDR1 SGDLS, CDR2 YYNGEE. The CDR3 length is 18 residues. Trimming took 4 bases from V and 4 from J; bases not matched to a gene: 19. CDR3 DNA sequence: TGTGCCAGCAGCCCAAGAGGGCGGCCAGGGGGGTTGAGCACTGAAGCTTTCTTT. Translated: CASSPRGRPGGLSTEAFF.

The chain uses TRBV2 and TRBJ2-2; tentatively, D is TRBD2 (6 bases). The V end was cut by 6 bases, the J end by 6 bases, with 17 bases between. The germline gives CDR1 SNHLY, CDR2 FYNNEI. The CDR3 has 15 residues. This chain's CDR3 is CASSLGTANAGELFF. The CDR3 region has the DNA TGTGCCAGCAGCCTAGGGACTGCTAACGCCGGGGAGCTGTTTTTT.

This chain connects TRBV7-9 to TRBJ2-7; tentative D call: TRBD2 (5 bases). Trimming removed 2 bases from V and 4 bases from J, with 6 bases in between. The CDR3 covers 12 residues. The germline V gene encodes CDR1 SEHNR and CDR2 FQNEAQ (reference sequence). The CDR3 DNA is TGTGCCAGCAGCTTATCGGGATACGAGCAGTACTTC. As protein: CASSLSGYEQYF. The whole variable domain, remainder taken from reference TRBV7-9 and TRBJ2-7, is DTGVSQNPRHKITKRGQNVTFRCDPISEHNRLYWYRQTLGQGPEFLTYFQNEAQLEKSRLLSDRFSAERPKGSFSTLEIQRTEQGDSAMYLCASSLSGYEQYFGPGTRLTVT.

The chain recombines TRBV27 with TRBJ2-7; no clear D gene. Germline V gives CDR1 MNHEY, CDR2 SMNVEV (reference sequence). Trimming pared 8 bases from V and 3 bases from J, leaving 14 bases between. This CDR3 has 13 amino acids. The chain's CDR3 is CASGLLPNYEQYF. The CDR3 region has the DNA TGTGCCAGCGGCCTACTACCTAACTACGAGCAGTACTTC.